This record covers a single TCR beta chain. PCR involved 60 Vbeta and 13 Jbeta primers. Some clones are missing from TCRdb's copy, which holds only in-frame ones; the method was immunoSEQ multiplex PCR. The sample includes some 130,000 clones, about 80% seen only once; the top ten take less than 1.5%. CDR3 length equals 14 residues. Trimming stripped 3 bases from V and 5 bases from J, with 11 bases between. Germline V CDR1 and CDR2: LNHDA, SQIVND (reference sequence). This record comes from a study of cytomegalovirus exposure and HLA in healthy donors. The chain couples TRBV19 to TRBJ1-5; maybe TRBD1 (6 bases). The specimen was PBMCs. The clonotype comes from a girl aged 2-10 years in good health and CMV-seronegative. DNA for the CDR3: TGTGCCAGTAGTATGGCAGGGGAACATCAGCCCCAGCATTTT. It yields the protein CASSMAGEHQPQHF.